Shown below are 24 T cell receptor beta chains from a single sample sequenced in a study of cytomegalovirus exposure and HLA in healthy donors. Use of 60 Vbeta and 13 Jbeta primers characterized the PCR. Here immunoSEQ multiplex PCR was the method, and the copy in TCRdb shows in-frame clones only, minus some. The data hold approximately 150,000 clones, with roughly four fifths observed a single time. Sequencing was performed on PBMCs. These receptors originate from a male donor in good health and CMV-seronegative.

V is TRBV7-9 and J is TRBJ2-1, with D tentatively TRBD2 (6 bases). V dropped 0 bases and J dropped 2 bases, with 14 bases sitting between them. This CDR3 contains 17 residues. Looked up from germline, CDR1 is SEHNR and CDR2 is FQNEAQ (reference sequence). The CDR3 region is CASSLAHSGLTYNEQFF. CDR3 coding DNA: TGTGCCAGCAGCTTAGCGCACAGCGGGCTAACCTACAATGAGCAGTTCTTC. Full variable domain (remainder filled in from reference TRBV7-9 and TRBJ2-1): DTGVSQNPRHKITKRGQNVTFRCDPISEHNRLYWYRQTLGQGPEFLTYFQNEAQLEKSRLLSDRFSAERPKGSFSTLEIQRTEQGDSAMYLCASSLAHSGLTYNEQFFGPGTRLTVL.

In this sample, this clone turned up once. The chain joins TRBV6-1 to TRBJ1-4, with no clear D. Trimming left V 2 bases short and J 4 bases short, with 14 bases between. Germline V gives CDR1 MNHNS, CDR2 SASEGT. The CDR3 runs 16 residues. The CDR3 loop is CASSERRKLYNEKLFF. The CDR3 DNA is TGTGCCAGCAGTGAAAGGAGAAAACTTTATAATGAAAAACTGTTTTTT.

A remark on this clone: The identical CDR3 is also encoded by other nucleotide sequences in the sample. The CDR3 DNA sequence: TGTGCCAGCAGACCGGGACAGGGGTCCTACGAGCAGTACTTC. Translated, it gives CASRPGQGSYEQYF. V gene TRBV6-1 combines with J gene TRBJ2-7; 10 bases fit TRBD1. Germline CDR1 MNHNS, CDR2 SASEGT. CDR3 length: 14 amino acids. V shed 6 bases and J 1 base; nucleotides not matched to a gene: 3.

V is TRBV30 and J is TRBJ2-7; 7 nucleotides line up with TRBD1. The germline V gene encodes CDR1 GTSNPN and CDR2 SVGIG (reference sequence). V was pared by 0 bases and J by 12 bases, with 11 bases of the junction left unmatched. This CDR3 has 13 residues. CDR3 sequence reads: CAWSVLPQAGGYF. CDR3 DNA sequence: TGTGCCTGGAGTGTCCTCCCTCAGGCAGGGGGGTACTTC. Based on the CDR3 plus reference TRBV30 and TRBJ2-7, the full variable domain is SQTIHQWPATLVQPVGSPLSLECTVEGTSNPNLYWYRQAAGRGLQLLFYSVGIGQISSEVPQNLSASRPQDRQFILSSKKLLLSDSGFYLCAWSVLPQAGGYFGPGTRLTVT.

The rearrangement uses TRBV28 and TRBJ1-5, with D possibly TRBD1 on 5 matching bases. Trimming shortened V by 3 bases and J by 2 bases, and 11 bases separated the two germline ends. The CDR3 consists of 15 residues. CDR1 is MDHEN, CDR2 SYDVKM, per germline. DNA of the CDR3: TGTGCCAGCAGTTTGACCGGGGGAGGCAATCAGCCCCAGCATTTT. Its protein is CASSLTGGGNQPQHF.

In DNA, the CDR3 is TGTGCCAGCAGCCCCACAGGGGGCGAGCAGTACTTC. Residues: CASSPTGGEQYF. The chain combines TRBV14 with TRBJ2-7, with 8 bases identical to TRBD1. The CDR3 spans 12 residues. Germline lookup yields CDR1 SGHDN and CDR2 FVKESK. V shed 4 bases, J shed 6 bases, and the junction held 2 bases outside the gene matches.

The V gene is TRBV7-9, the J gene TRBJ2-3, with TRBD2 identical over 10 bases. The trim removed 3 bases at V and 2 bases at J, leaving 8 bases unmatched. Germline V gene lookup returns CDR1 SEHNR and CDR2 FQNEAQ (reference sequence). CDR3 length: 17 amino acids. For the CDR3, the DNA is TGTGCCAGCAGCTTCTACCCTAGCGGGGGTTACACAGATACGCAGTATTTT. This translates into CASSFYPSGGYTDTQYF.

CDR3 in DNA: TGTGCCAGCAGCTTAGTGGGGGGTATAGATGAAAAACTGTTTTTT. It encodes CASSLVGGIDEKLFF. V is TRBV7-2 and J is TRBJ1-4; maybe TRBD1 (5 bases). CDR1 SGHTA and CDR2 FQGNSA come from the germline V gene. Trimming took off 1 base at V and 6 bases at J, with 12 bases between the two ends. The CDR3 is 15 residues long.

The rearrangement joins TRBV15 to TRBJ2-2; D uncertain. Between the trimmed V and J ends, which lost 1 base and 2 bases, there was a span of 8 bases. CDR3 length equals 15 residues. Germline V gives CDR1 LNHNV, CDR2 YYDKDF (reference sequence). The CDR3 protein is CATSRVGGNTGELFF. CDR3 bases: TGTGCCACCAGCAGAGTTGGTGGCAACACCGGGGAGCTGTTTTTT.

The chain links TRBV4-2 to TRBJ1-2; tentative D call: TRBD1 (5 bases). The V end lost 0 bases, the J end lost 8 bases, and 19 bases lay between the germline ends. In germline, CDR1 is LGHNA, CDR2 YNFKEQ. There are 16 residues in the CDR3. The CDR3, as DNA: TGTGCCAGCAGCCAAGATCGGAAAGGGACTGGTACCGGCTACACCTTC. Translating it yields CASSQDRKGTGTGYTF.

V gene TRBV28 combines with J gene TRBJ1-5; no clear D gene. V lost 2 bases and J lost 1, with 6 bases in between. The CDR3 is 14 amino acids. The germline V gene has CDR1 MDHEN and CDR2 SYDVKM. The DNA of the CDR3 is TGTGCCAGCAGTTTACCCAGGAGCAATCAGCCCCAGCATTTT. This codes for CASSLPRSNQPQHF. Using reference TRBV28 and TRBJ1-5 for the parts outside the CDR3, the full variable domain is DVKVTQSSRYLVKRTGEKVFLECVQDMDHENMFWYRQDPGLGLRLIYFSYDVKMKEKGDIPEGYSVSREKKERFSLILESASTNQTSMYLCASSLPRSNQPQHFGDGTRLSIL.

The CDR3 DNA is TGTGCCAGCAGTGGATACCTGACGGGTGGAACGGAGACCCAGTACTTC. Protein product: CASSGYLTGGTETQYF. The chain links TRBV25-1 to TRBJ2-5; D ambiguous. V was trimmed by 4 bases and J by 5 bases, leaving 20 bases between them. Germline lookup yields CDR1 MGHDK and CDR2 SYGVNS. The CDR3 runs 16 residues.

The chain has TRBV14 and TRBJ1-2, with a weak D call TRBD1 (6 bases). Looked up from germline, CDR1 is SGHDN and CDR2 is FVKESK. The CDR3 totals 14 residues. V lost 1 base and J 8 bases, leaving 14 bases between the germline ends. The CDR3 here is CASSQAPQGRGYTF. The CDR3 DNA sequence: TGTGCCAGCAGCCAAGCACCCCAGGGGCGCGGCTACACCTTC. Filled out from reference TRBV14 and TRBJ1-2, the complete variable domain reads EAGVTQFPSHSVIEKGQTVTLRCDPISGHDNLYWYRRVMGKEIKFLLHFVKESKQDESGMPNNRFLAERTGGTYSTLKVQPAELEDSGVYFCASSQAPQGRGYTFGSGTRLTVV.

The chain uses TRBV29-1 and TRBJ2-1, with 7 bases identical to TRBD1. This CDR3 contains 12 residues. After removal of 5 bases from V and 4 bases from J, the junction contained 2 bases not matched to a gene. Germline V lookup: CDR1 SQVTM, CDR2 ANQGSEA. The CDR3 coding sequence is TGCAGCGTTACGGACAGGTACAATGAGCAGTTCTTC. Translated, it gives CSVTDRYNEQFF.

The rearrangement uses TRBV6-6 and TRBJ2-1, with D possibly being TRBD1 (5 bases). V dropped 0 bases and J dropped 8 bases, with 14 bases sitting between them. Germline V gene data show CDR1 as MNHNY and CDR2 as SVGAGI (reference sequence). The CDR3 totals 15 residues. DNA for the CDR3: TGTGCCAGCAGTTACTCGACTTCTGGGGCCCATGAGCAGTTCTTC. Translated, it gives CASSYSTSGAHEQFF.

The J gene is TRBJ2-7, the V gene TRBV7-9; 8 bases align to TRBD2. V was pared by 5 bases and J by 7 bases, with 13 bases of the junction left unmatched. Germline V lookup: CDR1 SEHNR, CDR2 FQNEAQ (reference sequence). The CDR3 runs 15 residues. CDR3 in DNA: TGTGCCAGCAGCAACCGGGGGGGGCTGAAGGGTGAGCAGTACTTC. Its protein product is CASSNRGGLKGEQYF.

This clone has only one observation. V usage is TRBV7-2 and J usage is TRBJ1-2, with 9 bases that match TRBD1. This CDR3 is built from 16 residues. Germline V gene sequence: CDR1 SGHTA, CDR2 FQGNSA. The V gene end was trimmed by 7 bases and the J gene end by 4 bases; junction bases not matched to a gene: 13. The CDR3 DNA sequence: TGTGCCAGCACTCCGACAGGGGGTCGAATCTCCTATGGCTACACCTTC. Its protein product is CASTPTGGRISYGYTF.

This chain connects TRBV11-2 to TRBJ2-2, with TRBD2 identical over 10 bases. Germline CDR1 and CDR2: SGHAT and FQNNGV. The V and J ends lost 5 bases and 5 bases, in that order; junction bases with no gene match: 14. The CDR3 consists of 18 residues. CDR3 sequence reads: CASSPPPLAGVGTGELFF. The CDR3 DNA is TGTGCCAGCAGCCCACCCCCGCTAGCGGGAGTGGGAACCGGGGAGCTGTTTTTT.

V gene TRBV27 combines with J gene TRBJ1-2; the D gene is possibly TRBD1 (5 bases). This CDR3 is 14 amino acids long. The V end was cut by 4 bases, the J end by 4 bases, with 13 bases between. Germline V gene data show CDR1 as MNHEY and CDR2 as SMNVEV (reference sequence). CDR3 amino acids: CASSWGERGYGYTF. In nucleotides, the CDR3 is TGTGCCAGCAGTTGGGGCGAAAGGGGCTATGGCTACACCTTC.

The CDR3 DNA reads TGTGCCTGGGGAAAAGGGGGCTTCAATGAAAAACTGTTTTTT. Its translation: CAWGKGGFNEKLFF. The chain joins TRBV30 to TRBJ1-4, with 7 bases that match TRBD1. The CDR3 is 14 amino acids. Germline V gene lookup returns CDR1 GTSNPN and CDR2 SVGIG (reference sequence). Trimming at V came to 5 bases and at J to 5 bases, leaving 8 bases not matched to a gene.

In this sample, this clone turned up once. The rearrangement joins TRBV18 to TRBJ1-4; 8 bases map to TRBD1. The CDR3 contains 16 residues. V lost 1 base, J lost 2 bases, and 3 bases stayed unmatched. The germline gives CDR1 KGHSH, CDR2 LQKENI. In nucleotides, the CDR3 is TGTGCCAGCTCACCACGCCGGGACAGGACTAATGAAAAACTGTTTTTT. Translating it yields CASSPRRDRTNEKLFF.

V is TRBV7-8 and J is TRBJ2-7; 7 bases line up with TRBD2. Unmatched junction bases numbered 6, after V lost 4 bases and J lost 0 bases. Germline loops: CDR1 SGHVS, CDR2 FQNEAQ. The CDR3 covers 15 residues. The CDR3 region is CASSYTRDYSYEQYF. The CDR3 DNA sequence: TGTGCCAGCAGCTATACTCGGGACTACTCCTACGAGCAGTACTTC.

This clone was seen a handful of times. V is TRBV7-6 and J is TRBJ1-4; 7 bases fit TRBD1. Germline CDR1 and CDR2: SGHVS and FNYEAQ. The V gene end was trimmed by 5 bases and the J gene end by 5 bases; junction bases not matched to a gene: 2. The CDR3 contains 13 residues. The CDR3 region has the DNA TGTGCCAGCAGCCGGGACAGAAATGAAAAACTGTTTTTT. It codes for CASSRDRNEKLFF.

The chain has TRBV28 and TRBJ1-2; D may be TRBD1 (5 bases). Trimming left V 6 bases short and J 4 bases short, with 12 bases between. Germline lookup yields CDR1 MDHEN and CDR2 SYDVKM. The length of the CDR3 is 13 residues. CDR3 residues: CASRTTVLYGYTF. The CDR3 DNA follows: TGTGCCAGCAGGACGACAGTCCTCTATGGCTACACCTTC.